This T cell receptor beta chain was obtained from a study of identical twins. TCRdb fed the 5' RACE reads into MiXCR, producing one record per CDR3 protein. This sample has hundreds of thousands of distinct CDR3 sequences, with under 9% found just once. The V and J ends lost 0 bases and 0 bases respectively, with 17 bases between them. This CDR3 has 18 amino acids. These data were likewise used in another study, on yellow fever vaccine responses in identical twins.

The specimen was PBMCs. The chain employs TRBV12-3 or TRBV12-4 and TRBJ1-1, with D maybe TRBD1 (5 bases). This TCR derives from a woman younger than 30 in good health. The CDR3 nucleotides read TGTGCCAGCAGTTTAGCGCGGGGCGACCCCATGTTGAACACTGAAGCTTTCTTT. Protein product: CASSLARGDPMLNTEAFF.